The source of this T cell receptor beta chain is a study of blood T cell repertoires in COVID-19. Study-wide context: Collection of acute and convalescent COVID-19 samples took place in the United States, Italy and Spain.

TCRdb keeps only in-frame clones here, not all; method: immunoSEQ multiplex PCR. The data show 300,000 to 400,000 clones, with about 87% seen just once and around 10% held by the top ten. Germline V gives CDR1 MNHEY, CDR2 SVGAGI. Trimming removed 2 bases from V and 4 bases from J; junction bases left unmatched: 8. The CDR3 is 16 residues long. Sample: peripheral blood. This TCR came from a man aged 30-40 years with COVID-19, enrolled during active disease. The rearrangement joins TRBV6-5 to TRBJ2-1, with 7 bases lining up with TRBD1. The CDR3 is CASSYVTGVGYNEQFF. Here the CDR3 DNA reads TGTGCCAGCAGTTACGTCACAGGGGTGGGTTACAATGAGCAGTTCTTC.